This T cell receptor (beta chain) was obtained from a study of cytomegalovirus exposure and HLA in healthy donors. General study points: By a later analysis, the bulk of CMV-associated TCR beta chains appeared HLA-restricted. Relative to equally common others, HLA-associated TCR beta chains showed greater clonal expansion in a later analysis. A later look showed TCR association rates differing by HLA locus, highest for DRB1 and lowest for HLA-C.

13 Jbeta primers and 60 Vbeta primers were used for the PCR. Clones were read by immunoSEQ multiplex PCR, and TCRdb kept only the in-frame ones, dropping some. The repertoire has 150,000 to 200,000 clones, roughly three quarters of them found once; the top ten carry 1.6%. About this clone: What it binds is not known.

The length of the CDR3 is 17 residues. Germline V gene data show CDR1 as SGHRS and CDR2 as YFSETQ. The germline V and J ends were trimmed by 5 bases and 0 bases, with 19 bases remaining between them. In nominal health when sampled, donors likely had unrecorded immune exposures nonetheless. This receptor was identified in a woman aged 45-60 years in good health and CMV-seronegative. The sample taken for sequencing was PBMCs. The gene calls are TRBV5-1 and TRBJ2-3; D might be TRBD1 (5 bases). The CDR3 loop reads CASSYRLTAASTDTQYF. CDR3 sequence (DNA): TGCGCCAGCAGTTACCGACTGACAGCCGCTAGCACAGATACGCAGTATTTT.